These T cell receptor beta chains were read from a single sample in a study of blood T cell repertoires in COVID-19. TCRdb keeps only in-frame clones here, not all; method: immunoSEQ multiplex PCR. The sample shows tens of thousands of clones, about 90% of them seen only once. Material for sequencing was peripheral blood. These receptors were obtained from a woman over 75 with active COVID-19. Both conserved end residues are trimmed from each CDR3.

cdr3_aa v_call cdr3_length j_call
ASSQDWSSGVRTQY TRBV4-2 14 TRBJ2-5
SVRRGQGEAEAF TRBV29-1 12 TRBJ1-1
ASKISANEKLF TRBV28 11 TRBJ1-4
ASSSPGQTSTDTQY TRBV7-2 14 TRBJ2-3
ASSIWSSGEQY TRBV19 11 TRBJ2-7
ASSLADRGALGEQF TRBV5-5 14 TRBJ2-1
ASSPQGAHEQY TRBV11-3 11 TRBJ2-7
ATTSGDRLYNEQF TRBV15 13 TRBJ2-1
ASSIGLADQETQY TRBV19 13 TRBJ2-5
AWSRSRFSSGKETQY TRBV30 15 TRBJ2-5
ASIFGLSGGGTLTDTQY TRBV11-2 17 TRBJ2-3
ASSFGTMDTQY TRBV5-1 11 TRBJ2-3
ASSLGTGQGFLTEAF TRBV5-6 15 TRBJ1-1
ASSEGALTYEQY TRBV6-6 12 TRBJ2-7
ASSLAAQVETQY TRBV5-1 12 TRBJ2-5
ASSMGLAGGRNNEQF TRBV19 15 TRBJ2-1
ASRPGGWGTEAF TRBV6-5 12 TRBJ1-1
AWTPGEKEKLF TRBV30 11 TRBJ1-4
ASSLGQGRTLH TRBV7-3 11 TRBJ1-6
ASSPTGAYGYT TRBV7-3 11 TRBJ1-2
ASSSLSETQY TRBV7-9 10 TRBJ2-5
ASSGFGPGPYGYT TRBV2 13 TRBJ1-2
ASSSRQGWDEKLF TRBV18 13 TRBJ1-4
ASSPWTSGYNEQF TRBV6-2/TRBV6-3 13 TRBJ2-1
ASSSWPGGTIY TRBV7-9 11 TRBJ1-3
ASRDSSNTEAF TRBV7-3 11 TRBJ1-1
ASENRGNEKLF TRBV12-3/TRBV12-4 11 TRBJ1-4
ASSYSTQPGEQY TRBV6-5 12 TRBJ2-7
ASSVGQGIYNSPLH TRBV9 14 TRBJ1-6
ASSLEGSTDTQY TRBV7-9 12 TRBJ2-3
ASSLGAGLGETQY TRBV27 13 TRBJ2-5
ASSLRTQDTEAF TRBV9 12 TRBJ1-1
ASSVQGGTGELF TRBV25-1 12 TRBJ2-2
ASSNRDRGYYGYT TRBV6-6 13 TRBJ1-2
ASSPQTGGSSGELF TRBV7-6 14 TRBJ2-2
ASSLTPSSYNSPLH TRBV6-2/TRBV6-3 14 TRBJ1-6
AISERQGSGTAF TRBV10-3 12 TRBJ1-1
ASSLGGQRYEQY TRBV5-4 12 TRBJ2-7
AWSRGGLYEQY TRBV30 11 TRBJ2-7
ASSELGGKAEAF TRBV10-2 12 TRBJ1-1
ASSWDRSYEQY TRBV5-4 11 TRBJ2-7
ASSQDWDRPN TRBV14 10 TRBJ1-2
ASFGEGRYGYT TRBV27 11 TRBJ1-2
ASSPRDSRKLF TRBV28 11 TRBJ1-4
ATNQGGKGYT TRBV15 10 TRBJ1-2
ATDWGEGEQY TRBV10-3 10 TRBJ2-7
ASSLSPGVYNEQF TRBV27 13 TRBJ2-1
ASSIRTGPYEQY TRBV27 12 TRBJ2-7
ASSSGQGNTGELF TRBV7-7 13 TRBJ2-2